This entry concerns a single T cell receptor beta chain. The CDR3 is 14 residues long. CDR1 and CDR2 from the germline V gene are MNHEY and SMNVEV (reference sequence). The ends were cut back, 6 bases at V and 1 base at J, with 10 bases in the middle. This entry belongs to a study of blood T cell repertoires in COVID-19. Study in general: The origin of the acute and convalescent COVID-19 samples was the United States, Italy and Spain.

Sequenced by immunoSEQ multiplex PCR; TCRdb stores in-frame clones only, minus some. The table has approximately 500,000 clones, more than 75% seen once; the top ten hold less than 2%. The receptor's source is a woman aged 40 to 50 who had recovered from COVID-19. This sequence joins TRBV27 and TRBJ1-5; possible D gene TRBD1, 6 bases. Sequences were obtained from PBMCs or T cells enriched from blood (not recorded which). Here the CDR3 DNA reads TGTGCCAGCAGCACAGACAGGAGCAATCAGCCCCAGCATTTT. It specifies CASSTDRSNQPQHF.